This TCR beta chain was recorded in a study of blood T cell repertoires in COVID-19. Study-wide context: Acute-phase and convalescent COVID-19 samples originated in the United States, Italy and Spain.

Authors' processing steps: Reference gene primer amplification gave estimated nucleated cell counts. The data were produced by immunoSEQ multiplex PCR, yet TCRdb's version contains in-frame clones alone and is incomplete. The D gene and trimming were derived from the DNA, and the V and J assignments and clone size from that table. The table lists about 160,000 clones, over 75% of them singletons. CDR1 LGHDT and CDR2 YNNKEL come from the germline V gene (reference sequence). Unmatched junction bases numbered 5, after V lost 1 base and J lost 2 bases. This CDR3 region has 18 residues. The J gene is TRBJ2-3, the V gene TRBV3-1 (or the pseudogene TRBV3-2); TRBD2 aligns across 14 bases. The clonotype comes from a human donor in a cohort sampled during active COVID-19. Sequencing was carried out using peripheral blood. DNA of the CDR3: TGTGCCAGCAGCCAAGGGGGGACTAGCGGGAGATCCACAGATACGCAGTATTTT. It codes for CASSQGGTSGRSTDTQYF.